The subject of this entry is one T cell receptor (beta chain). What antigen it recognizes has not been identified. Base qualities were left out, and no much larger clone turns up one base away. The method behind the library was the immunoSEQ multiplex PCR assay. TCRdb mirrors the immuneACCESS table, restricted to in-frame sequences. Some clones are absent from its copies; in checked studies, under half trace to an unresolved V gene, and the reason for the others is unknown. Present in this sample are about 97,000 clones, approximately 96% of which were seen just once. The ten top clones hold roughly 0.35% of the sample. The entry originates in a study of technical replicates of blood from a few donors (TCRdb year 2017). V was cut back by 7 bases and J by 8 bases, leaving a gap of 14 bases between them. The CDR3 spans 12 residues, from the cysteine through the phenylalanine. Kept here is only the CDR3 DNA, which spans 36 bases and is read in frame from base 1. From a lookup of the germline V gene, CDR1 and CDR2 are MDHEN and SYDVKM.

Sequencing input: T cells isolated from PBMCs. The rearranged chain carries TRBV28 and TRBJ2-5; a weak D assignment points to TRBD1 (5 bases agree). This TCR was sampled from a human donor in good health. The nucleotide sequence reads as follows: TGTGCCAGCACCTCCGACAGCCAAACCCAGTACTTC. Translated, this is CASTSDSQTQYF.